This TCR beta chain was retrieved from a study of CD4 T cells in relation to SARS-CoV-2 and coronaviruses (dated by TCRdb to about 2021). Regarding the research as a whole: In the ViraFEST assay, PBMCs were cultured with antigen for less than 11 days, after which TCR beta CDR3s were sequenced to identify clonal expansions specific to the antigen. The Adaptive Biotechnologies TCR-sequencing kit was used for samples from a few pre-COVID donors and for the naive versus memory experiments, whereas the other data were Illumina-based. An HIV-1 Nef peptide pool or a no-peptide culture served as the negative reference condition. At the level of individual TCR clonotypes, the study evaluated whether memory CD4+ T cells crossreact between the spike proteins of SARS-CoV-2 and those of common cold coronaviruses. Expansion assays from other donors in the study were sequenced with a different, Illumina-based TCR-beta assay. Shared crossreactive spike epitopes were mapped to their HLA restriction using patient-derived lymphoblastoid cell lines.

Paper-wide results and their limitations: Since the crossreactivity analysis centred on spike protein, crossreactivity against other viral proteins was not assessed. Roughly 65% of donors had memory CD4+ clonotypes that crossrecognized SARS-CoV-2 and at least one common cold coronavirus spike. Small numbers of patients and of tested TCRs were a limitation of the study. Significantly weaker SARS-CoV-2-driven expansion was shown by crossreactive clones than by monoreactive clones, consistent with antigenic imprinting. Pre-pandemic and post-infection samples were not both contributed by any donor, so tracing of the source of pre-existing responses was limited.

Trimming takes 1 base from V and 5 bases from J, and the germline ends sit 18 bases apart. The CDR3 sequence holds 16 residues, the cysteine and phenylalanine included. Of all the DNA, just the CDR3 is kept, 48 bases in frame from base 1. Note on this clone: This receptor's antigen is unknown. Nothing much larger sits one base from this clone, and base qualities are not available.

CD4+ T cells from unexposed donors were collected before the COVID-19 pandemic (2011-2018). The EasySep CD4+ T cell isolation kit was used to isolate CD4+ T cells once the cultures had run for roughly 10 days. As far as cell numbers permitted, CD4+ T cells from unexposed donors were tested for reactivity against SARS-CoV-2 S and N as well as four spike pools from common cold coronaviruses. Each well received a few million PBMCs, cultured in IMDM supplemented with approximately 5% human AB serum and roughly 9.5 IU/ml IL-2. Half of the culture medium was replaced with fresh IL-2-containing medium on days 3 and 7. In general, triplicate replicate wells were used for every peptide culture condition. Leukapheresis product for the unexposed donors was bought commercially. PBMCs were isolated from leukapheresis product or whole blood by Ficoll-Paque PLUS gradient centrifugation. PBMCs were either cryopreserved at -140 degrees C or used fresh in the expansion assay. The QIAamp Micro DNA Kit was used to extract genomic DNA from the CD4+ T cells.

The library was built by means of the immunoSEQ multiplex PCR assay. Per the source publication's procedure: Preprocessing removed nonproductive sequences and CDR3s not starting with C, not ending with F or W, or shorter than 7 amino acids. The MANAFEST web app identified antigen-specific clonotypes based on expansion compared with the reference and other culture wells. A clone was considered positive if significant expansion relative to the reference culture was observed in 2 of 3 replicate wells at an FDR below 0.05. A further requirement for positive clones was significant expansion compared with all other tandem wells, along with an odds ratio above 5. After three terminal residues were trimmed from each end, CDR3 homology was quantified as pairwise Levenshtein distance using the stringdist R package. The immuneACCESS repertoire file appears here via TCRdb, limited to in-frame rearrangements. These files lack a portion of the clones; in checked studies, under half of the deficit traces to unresolved V genes, and the cause of the others is not known. From that table come the V and J calls and clone size; the DNA was used to work out D and trimming. Present in this sample are 15,000 to 20,000 clones, 70% to 85% of which were seen just once. 27% of the sample is in the top ten clones.

This TCR was sampled from a human donor in good health. This receptor chain uses TRBV5-3 and TRBJ2-5, with the identity of the D gene unclear. TRBV5-3 is labeled an ORF, and its function is uncertain. Sequences were obtained from CD4+ T cells from PBMCs, cultured in vitro. The CDR3: CARSLRSPLDGETQYF. The DNA sequence is given as TGTGCCAGAAGCTTGCGGAGTCCGCTGGATGGGGAGACCCAGTACTTC.